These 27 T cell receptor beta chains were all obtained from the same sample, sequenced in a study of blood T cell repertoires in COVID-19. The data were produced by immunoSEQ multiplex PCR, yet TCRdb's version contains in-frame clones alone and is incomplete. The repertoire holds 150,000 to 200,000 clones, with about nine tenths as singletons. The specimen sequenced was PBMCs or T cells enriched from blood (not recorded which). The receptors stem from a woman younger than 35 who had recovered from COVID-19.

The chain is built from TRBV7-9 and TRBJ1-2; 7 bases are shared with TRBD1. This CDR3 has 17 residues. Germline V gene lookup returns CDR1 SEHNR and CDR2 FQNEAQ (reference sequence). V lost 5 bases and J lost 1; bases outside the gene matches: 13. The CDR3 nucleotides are TGTGCCAGCAGCCCTATACCTACAGGGGATGGTAACTATGGCTACACCTTC. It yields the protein CASSPIPTGDGNYGYTF.

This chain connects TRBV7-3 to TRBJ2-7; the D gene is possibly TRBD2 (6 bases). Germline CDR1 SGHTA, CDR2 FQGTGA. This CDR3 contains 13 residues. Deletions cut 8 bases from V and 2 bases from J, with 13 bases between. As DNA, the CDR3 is TGTGCCAGCTCCGGCGGGGCGGCCTACGAGCAGTACTTC. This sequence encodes CASSGGAAYEQYF. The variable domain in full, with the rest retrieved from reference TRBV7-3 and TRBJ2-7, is GAGVSQTPSNKVTEKGKYVELRCDPISGHTALYWYRQSLGQGPEFLIYFQGTGAADDSGLPNDRFFAVRPEGSVSTLKIQRTERGDSAVYLCASSGGAAYEQYFGPGTRLTVT.

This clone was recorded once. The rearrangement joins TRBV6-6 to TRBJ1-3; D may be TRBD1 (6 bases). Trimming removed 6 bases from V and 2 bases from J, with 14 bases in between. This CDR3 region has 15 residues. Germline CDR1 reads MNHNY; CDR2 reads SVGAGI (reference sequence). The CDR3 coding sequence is TGTGCCAGCAGAGACCAGGGGACGGCTGGAAACACCATATATTTT. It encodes CASRDQGTAGNTIYF.

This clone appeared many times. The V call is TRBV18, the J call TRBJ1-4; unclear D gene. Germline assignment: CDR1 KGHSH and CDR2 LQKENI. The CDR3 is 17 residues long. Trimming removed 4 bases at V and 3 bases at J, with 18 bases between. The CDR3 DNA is TGTGCCAGCTCACGGGTTTGGCCTAGTTCGTCTAATGAAAAACTGTTTTTT. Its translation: CASSRVWPSSSNEKLFF.

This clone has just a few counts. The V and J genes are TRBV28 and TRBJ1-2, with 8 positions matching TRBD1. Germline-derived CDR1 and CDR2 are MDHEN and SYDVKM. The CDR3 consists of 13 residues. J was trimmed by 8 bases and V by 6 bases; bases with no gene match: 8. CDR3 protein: CASSSGQGQGYTF. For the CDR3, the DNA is TGTGCCAGCAGCTCCGGACAGGGTCAGGGCTACACCTTC.

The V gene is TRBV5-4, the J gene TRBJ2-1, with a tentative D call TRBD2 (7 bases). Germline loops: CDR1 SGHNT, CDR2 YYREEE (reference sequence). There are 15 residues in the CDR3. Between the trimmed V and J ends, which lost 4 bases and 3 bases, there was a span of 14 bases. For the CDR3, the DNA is TGTGCCAGCAGCCCCGCGGGGGCCAACTACAATGAGCAGTTCTTC. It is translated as CASSPAGANYNEQFF.

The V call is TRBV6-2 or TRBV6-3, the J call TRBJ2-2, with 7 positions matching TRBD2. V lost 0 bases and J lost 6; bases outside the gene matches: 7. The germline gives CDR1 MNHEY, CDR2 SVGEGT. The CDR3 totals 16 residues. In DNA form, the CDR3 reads TGTGCCAGCAGTTACTCCGACCCACTAGCGTCCGGGGAGCTGTTTTTT. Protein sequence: CASSYSDPLASGELFF.

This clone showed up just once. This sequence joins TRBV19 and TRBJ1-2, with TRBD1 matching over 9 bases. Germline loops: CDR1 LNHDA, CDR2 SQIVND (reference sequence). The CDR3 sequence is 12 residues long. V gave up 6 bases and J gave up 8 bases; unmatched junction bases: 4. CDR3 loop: CASRQGASGYTF. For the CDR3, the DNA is TGTGCCAGTAGACAGGGGGCTAGCGGCTACACCTTC. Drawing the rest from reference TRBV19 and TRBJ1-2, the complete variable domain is DGGITQSPKYLFRKEGQNVTLSCEQNLNHDAMYWYRQDPGQGLRLIYYSQIVNDFQKGDIAEGYSVSREKKESFPLTVTSAQKNPTAFYLCASRQGASGYTFGSGTRLTVV.

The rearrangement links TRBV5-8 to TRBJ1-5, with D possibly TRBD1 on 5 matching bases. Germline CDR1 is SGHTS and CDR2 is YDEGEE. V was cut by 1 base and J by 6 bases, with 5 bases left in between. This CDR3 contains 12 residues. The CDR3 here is CASSLQGQPQHF. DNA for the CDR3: TGTGCCAGCAGCTTGCAGGGTCAGCCCCAGCATTTT.

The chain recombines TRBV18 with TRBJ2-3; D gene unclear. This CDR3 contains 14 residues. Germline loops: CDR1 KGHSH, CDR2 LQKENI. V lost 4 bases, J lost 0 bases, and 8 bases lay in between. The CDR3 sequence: CASSLARSTDTQYF. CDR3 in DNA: TGTGCCAGCTCACTTGCCCGGAGCACAGATACGCAGTATTTT.

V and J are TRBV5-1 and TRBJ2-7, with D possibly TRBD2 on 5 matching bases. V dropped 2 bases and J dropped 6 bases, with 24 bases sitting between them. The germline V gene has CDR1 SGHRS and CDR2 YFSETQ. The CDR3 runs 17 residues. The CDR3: CASSFSGSKTQPSEQYF. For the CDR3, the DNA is TGCGCCAGCAGCTTCAGCGGTTCCAAGACGCAACCATCCGAGCAGTACTTC.

The CDR3 bases are TGTGCCAGCAGATCCCAAAAAGGAAACACCATATATTTT. It yields the protein CASRSQKGNTIYF. This rearrangement joins TRBV6-6 to TRBJ1-3; D unresolved. V lost 6 bases and J lost 4, with 10 bases in between. The CDR3 length is 13 residues. Germline V gives CDR1 MNHNY, CDR2 SVGAGI (reference sequence).

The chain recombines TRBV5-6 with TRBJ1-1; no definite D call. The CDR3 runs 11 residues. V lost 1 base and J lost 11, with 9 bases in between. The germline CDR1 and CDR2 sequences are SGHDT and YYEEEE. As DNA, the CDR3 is TGTGCCAGCAGCTTGAATTCCGTGGCTTTCTTT. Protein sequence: CASSLNSVAFF. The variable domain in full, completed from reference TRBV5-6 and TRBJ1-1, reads DAGVTQSPTHLIKTRGQQVTLRCSPKSGHDTVSWYQQALGQGPQFIFQYYEEEERQRGNFPDRFSGHQFPNYSSELNVNALLLGDSALYLCASSLNSVAFFGQGTRLTVV.

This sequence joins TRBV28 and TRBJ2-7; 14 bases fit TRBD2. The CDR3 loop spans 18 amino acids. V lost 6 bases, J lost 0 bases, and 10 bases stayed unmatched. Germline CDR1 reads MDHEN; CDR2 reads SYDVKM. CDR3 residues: CASSLSGLAGAFSYEQYF. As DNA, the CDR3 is TGTGCCAGCAGCCTTTCGGGACTAGCGGGAGCTTTCTCCTACGAGCAGTACTTC.

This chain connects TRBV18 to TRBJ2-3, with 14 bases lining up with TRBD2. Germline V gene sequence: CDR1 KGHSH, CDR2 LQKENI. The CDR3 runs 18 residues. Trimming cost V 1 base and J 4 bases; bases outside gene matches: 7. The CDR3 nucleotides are TGTGCCAGCTCACCACTACGAGCGGGACTAGCGGGGGCAGATACGCAGTATTTT. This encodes CASSPLRAGLAGADTQYF.

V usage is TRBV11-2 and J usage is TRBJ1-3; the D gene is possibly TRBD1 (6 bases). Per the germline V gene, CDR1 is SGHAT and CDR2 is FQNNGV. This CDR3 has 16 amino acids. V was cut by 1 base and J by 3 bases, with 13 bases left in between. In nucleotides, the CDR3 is TGTGCCAGCAGCTTAGTACACAGGGTTGTTGGAAACACCATATATTTT. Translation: CASSLVHRVVGNTIYF.

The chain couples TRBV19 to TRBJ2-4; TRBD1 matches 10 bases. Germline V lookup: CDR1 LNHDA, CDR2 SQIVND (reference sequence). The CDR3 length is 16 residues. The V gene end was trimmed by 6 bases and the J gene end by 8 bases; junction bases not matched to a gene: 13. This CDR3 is CASRPDRGPGKDIQYF. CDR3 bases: TGTGCCAGTAGACCTGACAGGGGGCCTGGTAAGGACATTCAGTACTTC.

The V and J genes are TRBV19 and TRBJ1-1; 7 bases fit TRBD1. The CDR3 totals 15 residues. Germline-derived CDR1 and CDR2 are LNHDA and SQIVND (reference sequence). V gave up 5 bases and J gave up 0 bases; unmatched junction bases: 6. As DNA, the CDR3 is TGTGCCAGTAGTTACCGGGACAGACTGAACACTGAAGCTTTCTTT. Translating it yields CASSYRDRLNTEAFF.

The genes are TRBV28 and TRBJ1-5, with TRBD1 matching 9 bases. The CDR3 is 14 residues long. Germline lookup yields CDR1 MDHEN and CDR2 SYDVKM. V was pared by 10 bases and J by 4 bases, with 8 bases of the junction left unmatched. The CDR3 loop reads CATTPGQGNQPQHF. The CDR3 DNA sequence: TGTGCCACCACCCCGGGACAGGGTAATCAGCCCCAGCATTTT.

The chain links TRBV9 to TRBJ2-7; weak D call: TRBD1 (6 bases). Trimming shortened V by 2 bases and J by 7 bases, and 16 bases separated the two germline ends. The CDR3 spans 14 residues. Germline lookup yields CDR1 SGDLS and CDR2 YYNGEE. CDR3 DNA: TGTGCCAGCAGCGTCGGGACACCCAGCTTAGAGCAGTACTTC. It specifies CASSVGTPSLEQYF.

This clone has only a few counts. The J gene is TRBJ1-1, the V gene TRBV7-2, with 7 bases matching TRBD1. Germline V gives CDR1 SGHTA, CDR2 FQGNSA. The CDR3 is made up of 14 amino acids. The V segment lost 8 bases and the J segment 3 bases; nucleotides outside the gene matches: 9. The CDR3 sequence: CASGRTGRDTEAFF. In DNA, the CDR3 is TGTGCCAGCGGGCGGACAGGCAGGGACACTGAAGCTTTCTTT.

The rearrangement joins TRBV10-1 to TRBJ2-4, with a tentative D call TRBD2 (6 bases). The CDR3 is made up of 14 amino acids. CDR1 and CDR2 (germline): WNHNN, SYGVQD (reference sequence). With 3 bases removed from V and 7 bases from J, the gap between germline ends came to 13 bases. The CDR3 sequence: CASSETGVGNIQYF. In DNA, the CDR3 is TGCGCCAGCAGTGAAACGGGAGTGGGGAACATTCAGTACTTC.

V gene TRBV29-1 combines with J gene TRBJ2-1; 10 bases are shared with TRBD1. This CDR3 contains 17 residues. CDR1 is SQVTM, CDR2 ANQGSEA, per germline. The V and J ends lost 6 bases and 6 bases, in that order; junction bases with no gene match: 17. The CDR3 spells CSVKGDRGLRGPNEQFF. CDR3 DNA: TGCAGCGTGAAAGGGGACAGGGGCCTTAGGGGGCCCAATGAGCAGTTCTTC.

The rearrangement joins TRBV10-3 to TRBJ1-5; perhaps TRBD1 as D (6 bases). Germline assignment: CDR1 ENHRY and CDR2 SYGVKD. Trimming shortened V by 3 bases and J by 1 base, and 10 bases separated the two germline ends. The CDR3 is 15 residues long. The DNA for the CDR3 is TGTGCCATCAGTGAAGGGGGACGGAGCAATCAGCCCCAGCATTTT. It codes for CAISEGGRSNQPQHF.

The CDR3 coding sequence is TGTGCCAGCAACGACAGGGAGGGAAACACCATATATTTT. Translated: CASNDREGNTIYF. The chain carries TRBV3-1 (or the pseudogene TRBV3-2) and TRBJ1-3; 7 bases are shared with TRBD1. The V segment lost 7 bases and the J segment 4 bases; nucleotides outside the gene matches: 4. Looked up from germline, CDR1 is LGHDT and CDR2 is YNNKEL (reference sequence). This CDR3 spans 13 amino acids.

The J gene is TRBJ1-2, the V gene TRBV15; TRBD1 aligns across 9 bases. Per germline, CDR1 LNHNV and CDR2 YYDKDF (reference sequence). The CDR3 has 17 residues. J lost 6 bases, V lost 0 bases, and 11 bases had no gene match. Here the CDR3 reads CATSREGRNRGPDGYTF. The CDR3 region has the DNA TGTGCCACCAGCAGAGAGGGAAGGAACAGGGGGCCGGATGGCTACACCTTC.

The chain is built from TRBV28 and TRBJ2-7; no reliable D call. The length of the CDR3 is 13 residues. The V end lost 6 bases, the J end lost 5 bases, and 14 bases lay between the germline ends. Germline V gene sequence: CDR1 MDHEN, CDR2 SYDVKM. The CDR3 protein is CASSSYRTHEQYF. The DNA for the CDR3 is TGTGCCAGCAGCTCGTACAGAACCCACGAGCAGTACTTC. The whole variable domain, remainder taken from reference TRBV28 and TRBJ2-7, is DVKVTQSSRYLVKRTGEKVFLECVQDMDHENMFWYRQDPGLGLRLIYFSYDVKMKEKGDIPEGYSVSREKKERFSLILESASTNQTSMYLCASSSYRTHEQYFGPGTRLTVT.